This TCR beta chain originates from a study of PD-1 blockade in classical Hodgkin lymphoma (TCRdb year 2020). Regarding the complete study: Nivolumab dosing was 3 mg/kg intravenously every 2 weeks, continuing until either disease progression or unacceptable toxicity. A peripheral blood immune signature of response to PD-1 blockade in classical Hodgkin lymphoma was defined using TCR beta sequencing and CyTOF.

Clipping removes 5 bases from V and 7 bases from J, with 12 as the unmatched junction base count. Based on the germline V gene, the CDR1 and CDR2 sequences are SNHLY and FYNNEI. Including cysteine and phenylalanine, the CDR3 has 17 amino acids. Only CDR3 DNA is held: 51 bases, read in frame from base 1. The time point label, read with the paper, signifies: cycle 4 day 1 (C4D1), after about 6 weeks of nivolumab. Every trial patient had relapsed after autologous stem cell transplantation, and cohorts A, B and C differed in prior brentuximab vedotin exposure. The trial cohort included 56 patients with relapsed/refractory classical Hodgkin lymphoma, and each patient had a best overall response of complete response, partial response or progressive disease. In the multi-cohort phase II CheckMate 205 trial, trial patients received single-agent nivolumab. An independent review committee assessed best overall response by applying the 2007 International Working Group response criteria. Trial PBMCs were collected just before the start of nivolumab (C1D1) and during therapy at cycle 2 day 1 and cycle 4 day 1. Peripheral blood was collected in 8 mL Vacutainer Cell Preparation Tubes, from which PBMCs were isolated by centrifugation and then cryopreserved.

Concerning this clone itself: Which antigen it targets is not known. Base qualities are not recorded, but no much larger clone differs from it by a single base.

Study-wide conclusions, independent of this receptor: Among trial patients, those achieving complete response had baseline diversity similar to that of newly diagnosed patients, while diversity was significantly lower in partial responders and progressors. By C4D1, a significant rise was seen in CD4+ TCR diversity but not in CD8+ TCR diversity (p=0.0027 vs p=0.16), and the rise was most apparent among complete responders (p=0.02). Newly diagnosed patients were reported to have lower baseline TCR diversity than healthy donors, and relapsed/refractory patients were reported to have lower baseline TCR diversity still. Lower diversity was seen in patients whose nivolumab began less than 1 year after ASCT, and these patients were left out of later analyses so that immune reconstitution would not confound the results. The study covered only a single clinical trial cohort, and the causes of the repertoire differences, possibly disease activity or prior therapy, were still not defined.

The Qiagen DNeasy kit was used to extract genomic DNA from unsorted PBMCs and from the negatively selected CD4+ and CD8+ fractions. Amplification of TCR beta CDR3 regions was done by immunoSEQ multiplex PCR with primers that anneal to V and J segments. A synthetic immune receptor repertoire was used to minimize amplification bias, and any residual bias was removed computationally once sequencing was done. For the original study's pipeline: Repertoire diversity was quantified as the Shannon entropy index using custom Python scripts. Unsorted, CD4+ and CD8+ repertoires were analyzed separately, except for combined analyses in which CD4+ and CD8+ sequences were merged in silico. A clone was considered expanded if an increase in frequency of at least 2-fold after treatment relative to C1D1 was found, and a pseudocount of 0.5 was applied to clones undetected at baseline. Clones with 0 or 1 copy at C1D1 were defined as singleton clones, while clones with 2 or more copies were defined as non-singleton clones. Clones expanded in unsorted samples were labelled as CD4+, CD8+ or unknown by matching protein sequences in sorted samples from the same patient. Diversity changes from C1D1 to C4D1 were tested in paired samples using Wilcoxon tests. This is the immuneACCESS table as TCRdb keeps it, with only in-frame sequences that have V and J called. A part of the clones is gone; compared with another copy, unresolved V genes explain less than half, and the rest is unexplained. V, J and clone size were drawn from that table, and D and trimming were deduced from the DNA. The table for this sample lists 21,000 or so clones; 88% of them were counted only once. The top ten clones comprise around 25% of the sample.

The sample in question was peripheral blood mononuclear cells (PBMCs), obtained before the fourth cycle of nivolumab. Here the chain combines TRBV2 and TRBJ1-4; a stretch of 11 junction bases matches TRBD1. This sequence was found in a human donor with classical Hodgkin lymphoma. The CDR3 has the sequence CASSTGTGGSRVEKLFF. At the DNA level, the sequence is TGTGCCAGCAGTACCGGGACAGGGGGTTCGAGAGTTGAAAAACTGTTTTTT.